A single sample gave rise to the 25 T cell receptor beta chains below, sequenced in a study of regulatory T cells in long-lasting Graves disease. CDR3-region Arm-PCR and iRepertoire HTBI primers produced the TCR beta libraries. Using its own MiXCR run on the multiplex PCR reads, TCRdb lists one record per CDR3 protein. The repertoire holds 550,000 or so distinct CDR3 sequences, about 11% seen once, with roughly 8.2% in the top ten. Time point noted: newly diagnosed GD, antithyroid drugs for less than 3 months. The TCR library was made from RNA extracted from PBMCs. These data were likewise used in another study, on T cells in Graves' hyperthyroidism and ophthalmopathy.

The source material was peripheral blood mononuclear cells (PBMCs), sampled at new diagnosis, from a patient treated with antithyroid drugs. These receptor sequences come from a woman aged 25 to 39 with Graves disease.

This clonotype came up many times. The chain employs TRBV12-3 or TRBV12-4 and TRBJ2-1; a possible D gene is TRBD2 (6 bases). The V and J ends lost 4 bases and 0 bases respectively, with 13 bases between them. The CDR3 spans 16 residues. The CDR3 sequence is CASSWGTGSSYNEQFF. CDR3 DNA sequence: TGTGCCAGCAGTTGGGGGACTGGGAGCTCCTACAATGAGCAGTTCTTC.

This clonotype was picked up a small number of times. This sequence may be a read error, since a much larger clone differs from it by one base. V gene TRBV29-1 combines with J gene TRBJ2-1; the D gene is possibly TRBD2 (7 bases). The germline V gene has CDR1 SQVTM and CDR2 ANQGSEA. The CDR3 is made up of 14 amino acids. V was trimmed by 2 bases and J by 12 bases, leaving 20 bases between them. CDR3 region: CSVESGGLVGGQFF. CDR3 in DNA: TGCAGCGTTGAATCCGGGGGGCTCGTAGGTGGGCAGTTCTTC.

This clonotype came up many times. The V gene is TRBV30, the J gene TRBJ1-5, with D hard to call. Germline values: CDR1 GTSNPN, CDR2 SVGIG (reference sequence). The V end was cut by 2 bases, the J end by 3 bases, with 11 bases between. This CDR3 region has 14 residues. For the CDR3, the DNA is TGTGCCTGGAGTCCGCTGTCTCCCAATCAGCCCCAGCATTTT. Translation: CAWSPLSPNQPQHF.

Many counts were recorded for this clonotype. The chain recombines TRBV7-2 with TRBJ2-7; either TRBD1 or TRBD2 may fit D (6 bases each). Trimming cost V 0 bases and J 5 bases, with 17 bases left between them. CDR1 and CDR2 from the germline V gene are SGHTA and FQGNSA. The CDR3 has 16 amino acids. The CDR3 DNA sequence: TGTGCCAGCAGCTTAGCGGAGGGGGTCCTTTGGGACGAGCAGTACTTC. The encoded protein is CASSLAEGVLWDEQYF. The whole variable domain, filled in from reference TRBV7-2 and TRBJ2-7, reads GAGVSQSPSNKVTEKGKDVELRCDPISGHTALYWYRQSLGQGLEFLIYFQGNSAPDKSGLPSDRFSAERTGGSVSTLTIQRTQQEDSAVYLCASSLAEGVLWDEQYFGPGTRLTVT.

This clonotype was counted many times. The J gene is TRBJ2-1, the V gene TRBV12-3 or TRBV12-4; 10 nucleotides line up with TRBD2. V was pared by 6 bases and J by 4 bases, with 6 bases of the junction left unmatched. This CDR3 comprises 15 residues. CDR3 DNA sequence: TGTGCCAGCAGCCTACTAGCGGGACGGTACAATGAGCAGTTCTTC. Protein sequence: CASSLLAGRYNEQFF.

This clonotype was detected a few times. The chain carries TRBV6-5 and TRBJ2-3; possibly TRBD2 for D (6 bases). The germline V and J ends were trimmed by 4 bases and 4 bases, with 12 bases remaining between them. Per germline, CDR1 MNHEY and CDR2 SVGAGI. The CDR3 is 14 residues long. CDR3: CASSLTGEPDTQYF. CDR3 bases: TGTGCCAGCAGTTTAACGGGAGAACCAGATACGCAGTATTTT.

The table lists this clonotype with many counts. The V call is TRBV27, the J call TRBJ2-7; TRBD2 agrees at 13 bases. J gave up 5 bases and V 8 bases, and 12 bases lay outside the gene matches. The CDR3 spans 16 residues. Germline V gene lookup returns CDR1 MNHEY and CDR2 SMNVEV (reference sequence). The CDR3, as DNA: TGTGCCAGCGCCAGGGAAAGGACTAGCGGGAGCAACGAGCAGTACTTC. Amino acids: CASARERTSGSNEQYF.

This clonotype was recorded at least ten times. The V and J genes are TRBV10-3 and TRBJ1-5; 7 positions agree with TRBD1. The germline gives CDR1 ENHRY, CDR2 SYGVKD. Losses at the gene ends were 5 bases for V and 3 bases for J; bases not matched to a gene: 4. The CDR3 covers 14 residues. CDR3 in amino acids: CAISPGGSNQPQHF. For the CDR3, the DNA is TGTGCCATCAGTCCAGGGGGTTCCAATCAGCCCCAGCATTTT.

In this sample, this clonotype turned up once. The chain joins TRBV20-1 to TRBJ2-5; D not resolved. Germline assignment: CDR1 DFQATT and CDR2 SNEGSKA (reference sequence). The length of the CDR3 is 14 residues. Trimming took off 0 bases at V and 3 bases at J, with 11 bases between the two ends. The chain's CDR3 is CSARDTVGKETQYF. The DNA of the CDR3 is TGCAGTGCTAGAGATACGGTGGGGAAAGAGACCCAGTACTTC.

In its sample, this clonotype was seen many times. V is TRBV7-9 and J is TRBJ1-1; 7 bases align to TRBD1. The V segment lost 5 bases and the J segment 6 bases; nucleotides outside the gene matches: 12. Germline loops: CDR1 SEHNR, CDR2 FQNEAQ (reference sequence). This CDR3 is 15 amino acids long. The CDR3 is CASSPPGDSLSEAFF. The CDR3 DNA follows: TGTGCCAGCAGCCCGCCCGGGGACAGTCTATCTGAAGCTTTCTTT. Complete variable domain (other parts from reference TRBV7-9 and TRBJ1-1): DTGVSQNPRHKITKRGQNVTFRCDPISEHNRLYWYRQTLGQGPEFLTYFQNEAQLEKSRLLSDRFSAERPKGSFSTLEIQRTEQGDSAMYLCASSPPGDSLSEAFFGQGTRLTVV.

This clonotype occurred a few times. Without the conserved terminal phenylalanine or tryptophan, this CDR3 likely stems from a read error. The rearrangement uses TRBV3-1 and TRBJ2-1, with TRBD2 matching 9 bases. The length of the CDR3 is 17 residues. Germline CDR1 and CDR2: LGHDT and YNNKEL (reference sequence). The trim removed 6 bases at V and 3 bases at J, leaving 12 bases unmatched. The CDR3 nucleotides are TGTGCCAGCAGTCAAAGTCCCCTAGCGGGGTTCTACAATGAGCAGTTCTCC. Translated, it gives CASSQSPLAGFYNEQFS.

This clonotype was seen ten or more times. The gene calls are TRBV20-1 and TRBJ2-1; D might be TRBD1 (6 bases). CDR1 and CDR2 (germline): DFQATT, SNEGSKA (reference sequence). Trimming stripped 5 bases from V and 0 bases from J, with 14 bases between. CDR3 length: 15 residues. The DNA for the CDR3 is TGCAGTGCTCGGACAGACGGAAGCTCCTACAATGAGCAGTTCTTC. Translated, it gives CSARTDGSSYNEQFF.

Concerning this clonotype: With a far larger clone one base away, a read error is the likely cause. The chain carries TRBV7-2 and TRBJ2-1; D is uncertain. This CDR3 has 13 amino acids. Germline CDR1 SGHTA, CDR2 FQGNSA. V lost 2 bases and J 6 bases, leaving 8 bases between the germline ends. The CDR3 bases are TGTGCCAGCAGCTTACTCTATACCAATGAGCAGTTCTTC. This translates into CASSLLYTNEQFF.

This clonotype appeared a few times. The chain employs TRBV9 and TRBJ2-6; the match to TRBD1 covers 9 bases. Unmatched junction bases numbered 2, after V lost 5 bases and J lost 5 bases. The CDR3 loop spans 14 amino acids. CDR1 is SGDLS, CDR2 YYNGEE, per germline. CDR3 sequence: CASRGTGRANVLTF. DNA of the CDR3: TGTGCCAGCAGGGGGACAGGGCGGGCCAACGTCCTGACTTTC.

Points on this clonotype: A far larger clone is only one base removed, so a read error is likely. CDR3 sequence reads: CASSSVRVADGETQYF. The CDR3 coding sequence is TGTGCCAGCTCCAGTGTTCGGGTAGCGGACGGAGAGACCCAGTACTTC. The chain has TRBV2 and TRBJ2-1, with D possibly matching TRBD2 (6 bases). The DNA end is a closer match to TRBJ2-5, so the J assignment may be wrong. Germline CDR1 SNHLY, CDR2 FYNNEI. The CDR3 covers 16 residues.

The CDR3 nucleotides are TGTGCCAGCAGTTCCACCTCGACAGGGGGCAACACTGAAGCTTTCTTT. Protein product: CASSSTSTGGNTEAFF. The chain recombines TRBV28 with TRBJ1-1, with 10 bases lining up with TRBD1. The CDR3 loop spans 16 amino acids. The V segment lost 4 bases and the J segment 2 bases; nucleotides outside the gene matches: 7. The germline V gene encodes CDR1 MDHEN and CDR2 SYDVKM.

The chain couples TRBV11-2 to TRBJ1-1, with a weak D call TRBD1 (6 bases). The CDR3 has 15 amino acids. The V end lost 5 bases, the J end lost 0 bases, and 13 bases lay between the germline ends. In germline, CDR1 is SGHAT, CDR2 FQNNGV. In DNA, the CDR3 is TGTGCCAGCAGCCCGCTAGGGGGTCTGAACACTGAAGCTTTCTTT. It yields the protein CASSPLGGLNTEAFF. The variable domain in full, completed from reference TRBV11-2 and TRBJ1-1, reads EAGVAQSPRYKIIEKRQSVAFWCNPISGHATLYWYQQILGQGPKLLIQFQNNGVVDDSQLPKDRFSAERLKGVDSTLKIQPAKLEDSAVYLCASSPLGGLNTEAFFGQGTRLTVV.

This chain joins TRBV6-2 or TRBV6-3 and TRBJ2-7, with no clear D. V lost 0 bases to trimming and J lost 0 bases, with 6 bases between them. CDR3 length equals 14 residues. The germline CDR1 and CDR2 sequences are MNHEY and SVGEGT. In nucleotides, the CDR3 is TGTGCCAGCAGTTACTCGACTCTCTCCTACGAGCAGTACTTC. Protein product: CASSYSTLSYEQYF.

CDR3 residues: CSARDNRGGQPQHF. For the CDR3, the DNA is TGCAGTGCTAGAGATAACAGGGGTGGGCAGCCCCAGCATTTT. The chain employs TRBV20-1 and TRBJ1-5, with TRBD1 identical over 7 bases. Losses at the gene ends were 0 bases for V and 7 bases for J; bases not matched to a gene: 6. Germline V gives CDR1 DFQATT, CDR2 SNEGSKA (reference sequence). This CDR3 spans 14 amino acids.

This clonotype has a count of ten or more. The rearrangement links TRBV7-2 to TRBJ2-3; the D call may be TRBD1 or TRBD2 (5 bases each). Germline CDR1 reads SGHTA; CDR2 reads FQGNSA. This CDR3 is 15 amino acids long. V was trimmed by 8 bases and J by 6 bases, leaving 21 bases between them. The CDR3 loop is CASLKSGPLLDTQYF. DNA for the CDR3: TGTGCCAGCCTAAAATCGGGACCCTTGTTGGATACGCAGTATTTT. The full variable domain, with the rest looked up from reference TRBV7-2 and TRBJ2-3, is GAGVSQSPSNKVTEKGKDVELRCDPISGHTALYWYRQSLGQGLEFLIYFQGNSAPDKSGLPSDRFSAERTGGSVSTLTIQRTQQEDSAVYLCASLKSGPLLDTQYFGPGTRLTVL.

This clonotype was found many times. The V gene is TRBV27, the J gene TRBJ2-1; 8 nucleotides line up with TRBD1. Unmatched junction bases numbered 11, after V lost 6 bases and J lost 7 bases. The CDR3 has 15 amino acids. Looked up from germline, CDR1 is MNHEY and CDR2 is SMNVEV (reference sequence). The CDR3 region has the DNA TGTGCCAGCAGATATTTGGACAGGGTGGGTAATGAGCAGTTCTTC. Protein product: CASRYLDRVGNEQFF.

This chain links TRBV25-1 with TRBJ2-1; a possible D gene is TRBD2 (6 bases). This CDR3 is 12 amino acids long. CDR1 is MGHDK and CDR2 is SYGVNS in the germline V gene. V gave up 3 bases and J gave up 8 bases, with 8 bases separating them. The CDR3 region has the DNA TGTGCCAGCAGTGACGCGGGGTATGAGCAGTTCTTC. Amino acid sequence: CASSDAGYEQFF.

This clonotype was seen ten or more times. The chain employs TRBV2 and TRBJ1-2, with TRBD1 matching 9 bases. After removal of 7 bases from V and 0 bases from J, the junction contained 9 bases not matched to a gene. CDR1 is SNHLY, CDR2 FYNNEI, per germline. CDR3 length equals 16 residues. The CDR3 is CASKRTGVTSNYGYTF. Written as DNA, the CDR3 is TGTGCCAGCAAGCGGACAGGGGTAACTTCTAACTATGGCTACACCTTC.

The count of this clonotype is one. The chain has TRBV12-3 or TRBV12-4 and TRBJ1-6, with TRBD1 matching 8 bases. Trimming at V came to 6 bases and at J to 10 bases, leaving 8 bases not matched to a gene. The CDR3 loop spans 14 amino acids. CDR3 DNA: TGTGCCAGCAGAGACCAGGGGGCTGAATCACCCCTCCACTTT. Translation: CASRDQGAESPLHF.

To note about this clonotype: A read error may produce the germline difference seen at one junction end. The rearrangement links TRBV6-2 or TRBV6-3 to TRBJ2-7; possible D gene TRBD2, 5 bases. Per germline, CDR1 MNHEY and CDR2 SVGEGT. The CDR3 extends over 13 amino acids. The CDR3 DNA reads TGTGCCAGCAGTCTTGACTACCCTCTACGAGTGAACTTC. Translating gives CASSLDYPLRVNF.